What follows is one TCR beta chain and its context. The assay was immunoSEQ multiplex PCR, and TCRdb's table has in-frame clones only and misses some. The sample shows approximately 98,000 clones, 70% to 90% of them seen only once. V shed 5 bases and J 3 bases; nucleotides not matched to a gene: 7. Germline CDR1 and CDR2: MDHEN and SYDVKM. CDR3 length: 15 amino acids. The sample originates from a study of T cell responses to AZD1222 COVID-19 vaccine. The chain combines TRBV28 with TRBJ1-5; TRBD1 aligns across 7 bases. The sequencing used peripheral blood, collected on day 0 of AZD1222 vaccination. The origin of this receptor is an adult in good health. DNA for the CDR3: TGTGCCAGCAGTATCCGCGACAGGGTCAATCAGCCCCAGCATTTT. This translates into CASSIRDRVNQPQHF.